The present T cell receptor (beta chain) was sequenced within a study of cytomegalovirus exposure and HLA in healthy donors. This clone was detected only once. Its specificity is unknown. General study results and limits: After further analysis at a later stage, 16,951 TCR beta sequences were associated with HLA alleles at 0.05 false discovery rate.

Trimming cost V 5 bases and J 7 bases; bases outside gene matches: 9. There are 15 residues in the CDR3. Germline V gene data show CDR1 as KGHSH and CDR2 as LQKENI. PCR was performed using 60 Vbeta and 13 Jbeta primers. Some clones are missing from TCRdb's copy, which holds only in-frame ones; the method was immunoSEQ multiplex PCR. This sample yields approximately 140,000 clones, of which about 80% are seen a single time; 4.5% to 6.5% belongs to the top ten. The sequence was collected from a male donor in good health and CMV-seronegative. The sample consisted of PBMCs. The genes are TRBV18 and TRBJ1-2; 11 bases align to TRBD1. The CDR3 is CASSSRTGGEGGYTF. In DNA, the CDR3 is TGTGCCAGCTCATCGAGGACAGGGGGCGAAGGTGGCTACACCTTC.